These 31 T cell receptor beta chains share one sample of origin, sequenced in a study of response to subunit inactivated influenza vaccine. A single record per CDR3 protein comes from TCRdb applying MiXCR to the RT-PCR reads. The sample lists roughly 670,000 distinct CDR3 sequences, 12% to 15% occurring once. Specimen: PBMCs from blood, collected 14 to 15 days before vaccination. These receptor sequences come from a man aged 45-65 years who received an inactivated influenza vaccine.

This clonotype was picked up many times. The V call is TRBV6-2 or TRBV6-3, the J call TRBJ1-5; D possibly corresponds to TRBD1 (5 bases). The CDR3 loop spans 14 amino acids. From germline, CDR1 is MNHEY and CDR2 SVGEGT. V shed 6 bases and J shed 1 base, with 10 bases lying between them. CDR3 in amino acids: CASRRDRSNQPQHF. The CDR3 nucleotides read TGTGCCAGCAGACGCGACAGAAGCAATCAGCCCCAGCATTTT.

CDR3 amino acids: CASRRGTGGFYEQYF. CDR3 nucleotide sequence: TGTGCCAGCAGACGCGGGACAGGGGGCTTTTACGAGCAGTACTTC. The rearrangement uses TRBV6-1 and TRBJ2-7; 12 bases are a match to TRBD1. V was clipped by 6 bases and J by 4 bases; unmatched bases: 7. Germline CDR1 is MNHNS and CDR2 is SASEGT. This CDR3 is built from 15 residues.

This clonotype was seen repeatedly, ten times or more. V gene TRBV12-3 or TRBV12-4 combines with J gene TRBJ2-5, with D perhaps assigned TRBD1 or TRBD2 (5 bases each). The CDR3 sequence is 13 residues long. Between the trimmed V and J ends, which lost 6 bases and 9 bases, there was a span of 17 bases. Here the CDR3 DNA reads TGTGCCAGCAGGGGGGTACAGCGATTGTCCCAGTACTTC. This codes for CASRGVQRLSQYF.

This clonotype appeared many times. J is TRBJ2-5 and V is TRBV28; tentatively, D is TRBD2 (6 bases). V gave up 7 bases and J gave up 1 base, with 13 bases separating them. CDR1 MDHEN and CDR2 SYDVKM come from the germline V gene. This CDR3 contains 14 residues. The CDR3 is CASKAGGPQETQYF. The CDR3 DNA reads TGTGCCAGCAAGGCCGGGGGTCCCCAAGAGACCCAGTACTTC.

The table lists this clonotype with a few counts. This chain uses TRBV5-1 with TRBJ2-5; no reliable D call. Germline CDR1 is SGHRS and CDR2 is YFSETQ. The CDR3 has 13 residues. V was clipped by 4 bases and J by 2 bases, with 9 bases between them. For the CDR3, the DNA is TGCGCCAGCAGCCCGGTCCCGCAAGAGACCCAGTACTTC. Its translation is CASSPVPQETQYF.

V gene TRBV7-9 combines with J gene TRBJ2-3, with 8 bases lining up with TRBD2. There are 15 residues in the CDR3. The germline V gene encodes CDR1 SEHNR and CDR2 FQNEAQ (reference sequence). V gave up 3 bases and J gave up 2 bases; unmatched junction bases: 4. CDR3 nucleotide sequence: TGTGCCAGCAGCTTCTCGGGAGGGGACACAGATACGCAGTATTTT. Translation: CASSFSGGDTDTQYF.

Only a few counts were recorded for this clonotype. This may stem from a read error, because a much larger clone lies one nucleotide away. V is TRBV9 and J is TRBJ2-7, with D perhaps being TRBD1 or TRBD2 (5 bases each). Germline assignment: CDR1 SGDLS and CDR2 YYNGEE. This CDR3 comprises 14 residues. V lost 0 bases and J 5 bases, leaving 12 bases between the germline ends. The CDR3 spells CASSVGQGVHEQYF. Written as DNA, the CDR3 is TGTGCCAGCAGCGTAGGGCAGGGAGTCCACGAGCAGTACTTC.

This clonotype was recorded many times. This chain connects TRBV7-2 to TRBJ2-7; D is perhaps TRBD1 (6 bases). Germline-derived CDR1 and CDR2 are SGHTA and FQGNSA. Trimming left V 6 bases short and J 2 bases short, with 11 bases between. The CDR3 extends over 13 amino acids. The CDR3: CASRRQATYEQYF. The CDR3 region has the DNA TGTGCCAGCAGACGACAGGCGACCTACGAGCAGTACTTC.

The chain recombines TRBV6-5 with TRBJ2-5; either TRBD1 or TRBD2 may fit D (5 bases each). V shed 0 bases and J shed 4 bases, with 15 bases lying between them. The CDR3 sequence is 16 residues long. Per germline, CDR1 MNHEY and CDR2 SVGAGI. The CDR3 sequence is CASSYSGVSGRETQYF. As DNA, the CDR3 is TGTGCCAGCAGTTACTCTGGAGTATCGGGGCGAGAGACCCAGTACTTC.

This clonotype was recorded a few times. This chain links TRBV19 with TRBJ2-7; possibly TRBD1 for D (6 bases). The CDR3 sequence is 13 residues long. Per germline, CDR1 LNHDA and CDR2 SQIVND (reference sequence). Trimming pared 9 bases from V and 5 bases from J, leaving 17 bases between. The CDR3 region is CASRFSGTNEQYF. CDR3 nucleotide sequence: TGTGCCAGCCGGTTCTCCGGGACAAACGAGCAGTACTTC. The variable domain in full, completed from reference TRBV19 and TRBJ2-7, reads DGGITQSPKYLFRKEGQNVTLSCEQNLNHDAMYWYRQDPGQGLRLIYYSQIVNDFQKGDIAEGYSVSREKKESFPLTVTSAQKNPTAFYLCASRFSGTNEQYFGPGTRLTVT.

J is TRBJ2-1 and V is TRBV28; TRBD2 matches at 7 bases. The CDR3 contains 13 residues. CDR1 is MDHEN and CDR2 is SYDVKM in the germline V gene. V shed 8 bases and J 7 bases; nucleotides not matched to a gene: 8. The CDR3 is CASGLGGTNEQFF. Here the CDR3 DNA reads TGTGCCAGCGGACTAGGAGGTACAAATGAGCAGTTCTTC.

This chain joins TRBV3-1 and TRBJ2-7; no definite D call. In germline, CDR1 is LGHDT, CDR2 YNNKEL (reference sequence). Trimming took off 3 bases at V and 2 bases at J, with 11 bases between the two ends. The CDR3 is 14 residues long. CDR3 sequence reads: CASSQGLGTYEQYF. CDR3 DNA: TGTGCCAGCAGCCAGGGGTTGGGTACCTACGAGCAGTACTTC.

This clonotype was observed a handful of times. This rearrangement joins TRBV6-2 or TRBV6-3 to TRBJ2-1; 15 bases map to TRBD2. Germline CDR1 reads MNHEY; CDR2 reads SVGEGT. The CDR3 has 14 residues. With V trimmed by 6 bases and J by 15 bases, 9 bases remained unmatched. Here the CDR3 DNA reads TGTGCCAGCAGACCCGGGACTAGCGGGGGGAGAGGGTTCTTC. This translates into CASRPGTSGGRGFF.

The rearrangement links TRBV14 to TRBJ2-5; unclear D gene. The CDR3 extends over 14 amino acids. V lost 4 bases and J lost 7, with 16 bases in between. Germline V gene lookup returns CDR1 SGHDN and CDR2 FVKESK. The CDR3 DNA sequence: TGTGCCAGCAGCCCAACAGTTTCCAGAAGGACCCAGTACTTC. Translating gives CASSPTVSRRTQYF.

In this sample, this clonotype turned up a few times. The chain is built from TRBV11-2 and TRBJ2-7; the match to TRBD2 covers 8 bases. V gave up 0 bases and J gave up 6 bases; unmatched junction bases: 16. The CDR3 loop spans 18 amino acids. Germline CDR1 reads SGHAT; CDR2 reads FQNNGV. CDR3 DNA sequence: TGTGCCAGCAGCTTAGATTTTGGAGCGGGGGCCATCCTAGGCGAGCAGTACTTC. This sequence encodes CASSLDFGAGAILGEQYF. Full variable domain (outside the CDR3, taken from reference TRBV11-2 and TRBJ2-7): EAGVAQSPRYKIIEKRQSVAFWCNPISGHATLYWYQQILGQGPKLLIQFQNNGVVDDSQLPKDRFSAERLKGVDSTLKIQPAKLEDSAVYLCASSLDFGAGAILGEQYFGPGTRLTVT.

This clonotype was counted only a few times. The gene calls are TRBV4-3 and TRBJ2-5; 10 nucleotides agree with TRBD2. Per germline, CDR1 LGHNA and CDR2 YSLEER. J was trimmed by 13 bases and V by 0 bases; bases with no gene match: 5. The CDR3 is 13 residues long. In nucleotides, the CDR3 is TGCGCCAGCAGCCAAGAGAAAGGGACTAGCGCGTACTTC. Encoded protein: CASSQEKGTSAYF.

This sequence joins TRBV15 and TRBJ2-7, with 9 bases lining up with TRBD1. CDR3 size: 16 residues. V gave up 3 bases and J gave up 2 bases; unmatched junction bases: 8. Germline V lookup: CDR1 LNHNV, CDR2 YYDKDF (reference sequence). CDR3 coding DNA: TGTGCCACCAGCAGGCTCAGGACAGGGGCCGCCTACGAGCAGTACTTC. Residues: CATSRLRTGAAYEQYF. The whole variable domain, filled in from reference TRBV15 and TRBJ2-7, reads DAMVIQNPRYQVTQFGKPVTLSCSQTLNHNVMYWYQQKSSQAPKLLFHYYDKDFNNEADTPDNFQSRRPNTSFCFLDIRSPGLGDTAMYLCATSRLRTGAAYEQYFGPGTRLTVT.

In nucleotides, the CDR3 is TGTGCCAGCAGCTTGGGGCTAGGGCGGGAGTGGGCACGGGGCACAGATACGCAGTATTTT. This codes for CASSLGLGREWARGTDTQYF. This sequence joins TRBV7-2 and TRBJ2-3; 7 bases match TRBD2. This CDR3 has 20 amino acids. Germline values: CDR1 SGHTA, CDR2 FQGNSA. The trim removed 3 bases at V and 1 base at J, leaving 19 bases unmatched.

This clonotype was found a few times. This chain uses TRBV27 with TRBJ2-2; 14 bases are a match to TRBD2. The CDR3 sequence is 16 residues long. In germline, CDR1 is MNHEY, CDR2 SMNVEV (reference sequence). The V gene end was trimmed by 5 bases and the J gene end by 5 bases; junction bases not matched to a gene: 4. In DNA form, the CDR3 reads TGTGCCAGCAGTCCGGGACTAGCGGGAGCGACCGGGGAGCTGTTTTTT. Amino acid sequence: CASSPGLAGATGELFF.

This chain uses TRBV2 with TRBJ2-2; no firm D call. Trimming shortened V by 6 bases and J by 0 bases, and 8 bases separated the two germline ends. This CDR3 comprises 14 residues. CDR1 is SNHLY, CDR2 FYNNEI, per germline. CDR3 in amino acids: CASRSGANTGELFF. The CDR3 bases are TGTGCCAGCAGATCGGGCGCGAACACCGGGGAGCTGTTTTTT.

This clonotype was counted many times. CDR3 bases: TGTGCCAGCAGTTTGGGCCGGTATAACTATGGCTACACCTTC. It specifies CASSLGRYNYGYTF. This chain uses TRBV7-2 with TRBJ1-2; no reliable D call. The CDR3 is 14 amino acids. V gave up 6 bases and J gave up 1 base, with 12 bases separating them. CDR1 and CDR2 (germline): SGHTA, FQGNSA.

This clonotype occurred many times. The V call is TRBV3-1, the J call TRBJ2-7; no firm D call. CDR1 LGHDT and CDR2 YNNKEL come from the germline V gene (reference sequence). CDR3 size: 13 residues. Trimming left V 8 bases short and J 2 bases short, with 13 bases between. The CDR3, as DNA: TGTGCCAGCTCTCTCGCCAGAACCTACGAGCAGTACTTC. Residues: CASSLARTYEQYF.

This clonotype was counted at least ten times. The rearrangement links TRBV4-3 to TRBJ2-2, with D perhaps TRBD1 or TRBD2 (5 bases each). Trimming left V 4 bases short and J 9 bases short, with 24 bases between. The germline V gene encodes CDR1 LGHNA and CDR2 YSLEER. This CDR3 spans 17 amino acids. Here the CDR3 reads CASSPTLTGTGTRELFF. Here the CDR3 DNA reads TGCGCCAGCAGCCCGACTCTAACCGGGACGGGCACTCGGGAGCTGTTTTTT.

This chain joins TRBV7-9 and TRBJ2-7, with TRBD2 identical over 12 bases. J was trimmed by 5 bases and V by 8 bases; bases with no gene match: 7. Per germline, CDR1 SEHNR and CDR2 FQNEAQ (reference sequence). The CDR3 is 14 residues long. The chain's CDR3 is CASGLAGGPHEQYF. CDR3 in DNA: TGTGCCAGCGGGCTAGCGGGGGGGCCCCACGAGCAGTACTTC.

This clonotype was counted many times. CDR3 coding DNA: TGTGCCATCAGTGTATGGGGACAAGAGACCCAGTACTTC. Translating it yields CAISVWGQETQYF. The chain couples TRBV10-3 to TRBJ2-5; D is undetermined. This CDR3 region has 13 residues. V lost 4 bases, J lost 2 bases, and 8 bases lay in between. CDR1 is ENHRY, CDR2 SYGVKD, per germline.

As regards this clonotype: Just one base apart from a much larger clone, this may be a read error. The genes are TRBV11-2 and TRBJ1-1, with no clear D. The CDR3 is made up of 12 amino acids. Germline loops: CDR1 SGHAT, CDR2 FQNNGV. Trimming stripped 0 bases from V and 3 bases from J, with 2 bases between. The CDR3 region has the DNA TGTGCCAGCAGCTTAGAGTACACTGAAGCTTTCTTT. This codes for CASSLEYTEAFF.

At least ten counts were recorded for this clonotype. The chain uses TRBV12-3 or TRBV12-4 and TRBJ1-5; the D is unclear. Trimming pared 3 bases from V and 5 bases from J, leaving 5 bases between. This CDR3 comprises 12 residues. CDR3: CASSFGDQPQHF. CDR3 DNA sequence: TGTGCCAGCAGTTTCGGGGATCAGCCCCAGCATTTT.

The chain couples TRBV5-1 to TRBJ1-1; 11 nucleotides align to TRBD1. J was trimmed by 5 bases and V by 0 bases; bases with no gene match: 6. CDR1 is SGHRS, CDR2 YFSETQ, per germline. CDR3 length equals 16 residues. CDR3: CASSLATGTGGTEAFF. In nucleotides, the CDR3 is TGCGCCAGCAGCTTGGCAACTGGGACAGGGGGGACTGAAGCTTTCTTT.

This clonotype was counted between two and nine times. The DNA of the CDR3 is TGCAGTGCTAGATCGGGGGTGGATCAGCCCCAGCATTTT. Its translation: CSARSGVDQPQHF. V usage is TRBV20-1 and J usage is TRBJ1-5, with a possible D match to TRBD1 (5 bases). Per the germline V gene, CDR1 is DFQATT and CDR2 is SNEGSKA (reference sequence). V shed 2 bases and J shed 5 bases, with 10 bases lying between them. The CDR3 covers 13 residues.

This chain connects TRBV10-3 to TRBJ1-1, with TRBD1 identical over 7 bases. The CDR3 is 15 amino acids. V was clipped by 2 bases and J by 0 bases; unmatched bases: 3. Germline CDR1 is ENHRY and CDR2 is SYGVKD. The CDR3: CAISEPGQLNTEAFF. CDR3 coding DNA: TGTGCCATCAGTGAGCCGGGACAGCTGAACACTGAAGCTTTCTTT.

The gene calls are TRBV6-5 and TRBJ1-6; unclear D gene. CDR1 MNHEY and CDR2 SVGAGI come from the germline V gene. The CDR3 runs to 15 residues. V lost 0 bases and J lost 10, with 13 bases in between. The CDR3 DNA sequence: TGTGCCAGCAGTTACTCGGTTACGAGGGAGTCACCCCTCCACTTT. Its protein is CASSYSVTRESPLHF.